This TCR beta chain was found in a study of shared clonotypes between healthy human individuals. Study conclusions and caveats: It was the few donors that limited the genetic and exposure-history diversity represented.

CDR1 is SGHAT and CDR2 is FQNNGV in the germline V gene. The CDR3 runs to 13 residues. Concerning this clone itself: The antigen is unknown. A junction end diverges from the germline sequence, so it may reflect a read error.

Using immunoSEQ multiplex PCR, the repertoire was profiled, and TCRdb retains in-frame clones only, with some absent. The sample has 2 million to 2.5 million clones, around 95% seen once. This chain connects TRBV11-2 to TRBJ2-1; D may be TRBD1 (7 bases). This TCR derives from a man aged 18 to 35 in good health. The specimen was naive CD4+ T cells sorted from blood. Subset defined: CD45RA+ positively selected. CDR3 sequence (DNA): TGTGCCAGCAGCTTAGATCTTCGTCAGGGGGGACTCTTC. Amino acids: CASSLDLRQGGLF.